Below are 10 T cell receptor beta chains sequenced from a single sample in a study of cytotoxic CD8 clonotypes in ibrutinib-treated CLL. Using immunoSEQ multiplex PCR, the repertoire was profiled, and TCRdb retains in-frame clones only, with some absent. Counted here are more than 55,000 clones, over 60% occurring once; the ten biggest clones make up 35% to 55%. The source was PBMCs, collected after 12 months of ibrutinib treatment. The source is a human donor with chronic lymphocytic leukemia.

A single count supports this clone. The J gene is TRBJ2-1, the V gene TRBV6-6; 10 nucleotides align to TRBD2. The germline gives CDR1 MNHNY, CDR2 SVGAGI (reference sequence). CDR3 length: 15 residues. With V trimmed by 4 bases and J by 6 bases, 6 bases remained unmatched. The CDR3 spells CASSSGTSVFNEQFF. The CDR3, as DNA: TGTGCCAGCAGTTCCGGGACTAGCGTTTTCAATGAGCAGTTCTTC.

This rearrangement joins TRBV5-1 to TRBJ2-3; D is ambiguous. Between the trimmed V and J ends, which lost 4 bases and 5 bases, there was a span of 8 bases. There are 12 residues in the CDR3. Germline CDR1 and CDR2: SGHRS and YFSETQ. This chain's CDR3 is CASSLEIDTQYF. The CDR3 nucleotides read TGCGCCAGCAGCCTAGAGATAGATACGCAGTATTTT.

This chain connects TRBV5-1 to TRBJ2-2, with TRBD2 identical over 8 bases. The J segment lost 8 bases and the V segment lost 0 bases, leaving 0 bases of the junction unmatched. The CDR3 has 13 residues. Germline V gives CDR1 SGHRS, CDR2 YFSETQ. In DNA, the CDR3 is TGCGCCAGCAGCTTGGTAGCGGGAGGGGAGCTGTTTTTT. It specifies CASSLVAGGELFF.

The rearrangement links TRBV28 to TRBJ1-2; 7 nucleotides match TRBD1. Trimming took 8 bases from V and 1 from J; bases not matched to a gene: 10. The germline CDR1 and CDR2 sequences are MDHEN and SYDVKM. The CDR3 loop spans 15 amino acids. This CDR3 is CASDYRDRINYGYTF. The CDR3 DNA is TGTGCCAGCGACTACCGGGACAGAATTAACTATGGCTACACCTTC.

The rearrangement links TRBV7-9 to TRBJ1-2, with a possible D match to TRBD1 (5 bases). V was trimmed by 6 bases and J by 1 base, leaving 18 bases between them. There are 16 residues in the CDR3. From germline, CDR1 is SEHNR and CDR2 FQNEAQ (reference sequence). In DNA form, the CDR3 reads TGTGCCAGCAGTCTTAATGAGGGACTAGATAACTATGGCTACACCTTC. Its protein is CASSLNEGLDNYGYTF. The full variable domain, with the rest looked up from reference TRBV7-9 and TRBJ1-2, is DTGVSQNPRHKITKRGQNVTFRCDPISEHNRLYWYRQTLGQGPEFLTYFQNEAQLEKSRLLSDRFSAERPKGSFSTLEIQRTEQGDSAMYLCASSLNEGLDNYGYTFGSGTRLTVV.

This clone was picked up one time. The chain uses TRBV10-1 and TRBJ2-5; 7 bases agree with TRBD2. V lost 4 bases and J lost 1; bases outside the gene matches: 9. Germline values: CDR1 WNHNN, CDR2 SYGVQD (reference sequence). This CDR3 spans 16 amino acids. The CDR3 here is CASSAGLGGRQETQYF. The CDR3, as DNA: TGCGCCAGCAGTGCTGGCTTGGGAGGGCGCCAAGAGACCCAGTACTTC.

The table lists this clone with a few counts. This rearrangement joins TRBV29-1 to TRBJ1-5, with D maybe TRBD1 (5 bases). The germline V and J ends were trimmed by 4 bases and 4 bases, with 11 bases remaining between them. Germline V gene sequence: CDR1 SQVTM, CDR2 ANQGSEA. CDR3 length: 13 amino acids. CDR3 nucleotide sequence: TGCAGCGTTGCTGCCGGGGGGAATCAGCCCCAGCATTTT. Amino acids: CSVAAGGNQPQHF.

This chain joins TRBV6-4 and TRBJ2-2; 12 bases fit TRBD2. CDR1 MRHNA and CDR2 SNTAGT come from the germline V gene. This CDR3 has 18 amino acids. Trimming cost V 5 bases and J 1 base; bases outside gene matches: 8. The CDR3 loop is CASSKTGLAGMNTGELFF. The CDR3 DNA reads as TGTGCCAGCAGTAAAACGGGACTAGCGGGTATGAACACCGGGGAGCTGTTTTTT.

The chain couples TRBV4-3 to TRBJ2-1; 10 positions match TRBD1. With V trimmed by 3 bases and J by 8 bases, 10 bases remained unmatched. This CDR3 is 16 amino acids long. CDR1 is LGHNA and CDR2 is YSLEER in the germline V gene. DNA for the CDR3: TGCGCCAGCAGCCAGTTAACGGGACAGGGGTTTGATGAGCAGTTCTTC. Translation: CASSQLTGQGFDEQFF.

The chain carries TRBV27 and TRBJ2-7; D remains ambiguous. Looked up from germline, CDR1 is MNHEY and CDR2 is SMNVEV (reference sequence). Trimming took 2 bases from V and 0 from J, leaving 5 bases between them. The CDR3 length is 13 residues. CDR3: CASSLSISYEQYF. The CDR3 DNA is TGTGCCAGCAGTTTAAGCATCTCCTACGAGCAGTACTTC.